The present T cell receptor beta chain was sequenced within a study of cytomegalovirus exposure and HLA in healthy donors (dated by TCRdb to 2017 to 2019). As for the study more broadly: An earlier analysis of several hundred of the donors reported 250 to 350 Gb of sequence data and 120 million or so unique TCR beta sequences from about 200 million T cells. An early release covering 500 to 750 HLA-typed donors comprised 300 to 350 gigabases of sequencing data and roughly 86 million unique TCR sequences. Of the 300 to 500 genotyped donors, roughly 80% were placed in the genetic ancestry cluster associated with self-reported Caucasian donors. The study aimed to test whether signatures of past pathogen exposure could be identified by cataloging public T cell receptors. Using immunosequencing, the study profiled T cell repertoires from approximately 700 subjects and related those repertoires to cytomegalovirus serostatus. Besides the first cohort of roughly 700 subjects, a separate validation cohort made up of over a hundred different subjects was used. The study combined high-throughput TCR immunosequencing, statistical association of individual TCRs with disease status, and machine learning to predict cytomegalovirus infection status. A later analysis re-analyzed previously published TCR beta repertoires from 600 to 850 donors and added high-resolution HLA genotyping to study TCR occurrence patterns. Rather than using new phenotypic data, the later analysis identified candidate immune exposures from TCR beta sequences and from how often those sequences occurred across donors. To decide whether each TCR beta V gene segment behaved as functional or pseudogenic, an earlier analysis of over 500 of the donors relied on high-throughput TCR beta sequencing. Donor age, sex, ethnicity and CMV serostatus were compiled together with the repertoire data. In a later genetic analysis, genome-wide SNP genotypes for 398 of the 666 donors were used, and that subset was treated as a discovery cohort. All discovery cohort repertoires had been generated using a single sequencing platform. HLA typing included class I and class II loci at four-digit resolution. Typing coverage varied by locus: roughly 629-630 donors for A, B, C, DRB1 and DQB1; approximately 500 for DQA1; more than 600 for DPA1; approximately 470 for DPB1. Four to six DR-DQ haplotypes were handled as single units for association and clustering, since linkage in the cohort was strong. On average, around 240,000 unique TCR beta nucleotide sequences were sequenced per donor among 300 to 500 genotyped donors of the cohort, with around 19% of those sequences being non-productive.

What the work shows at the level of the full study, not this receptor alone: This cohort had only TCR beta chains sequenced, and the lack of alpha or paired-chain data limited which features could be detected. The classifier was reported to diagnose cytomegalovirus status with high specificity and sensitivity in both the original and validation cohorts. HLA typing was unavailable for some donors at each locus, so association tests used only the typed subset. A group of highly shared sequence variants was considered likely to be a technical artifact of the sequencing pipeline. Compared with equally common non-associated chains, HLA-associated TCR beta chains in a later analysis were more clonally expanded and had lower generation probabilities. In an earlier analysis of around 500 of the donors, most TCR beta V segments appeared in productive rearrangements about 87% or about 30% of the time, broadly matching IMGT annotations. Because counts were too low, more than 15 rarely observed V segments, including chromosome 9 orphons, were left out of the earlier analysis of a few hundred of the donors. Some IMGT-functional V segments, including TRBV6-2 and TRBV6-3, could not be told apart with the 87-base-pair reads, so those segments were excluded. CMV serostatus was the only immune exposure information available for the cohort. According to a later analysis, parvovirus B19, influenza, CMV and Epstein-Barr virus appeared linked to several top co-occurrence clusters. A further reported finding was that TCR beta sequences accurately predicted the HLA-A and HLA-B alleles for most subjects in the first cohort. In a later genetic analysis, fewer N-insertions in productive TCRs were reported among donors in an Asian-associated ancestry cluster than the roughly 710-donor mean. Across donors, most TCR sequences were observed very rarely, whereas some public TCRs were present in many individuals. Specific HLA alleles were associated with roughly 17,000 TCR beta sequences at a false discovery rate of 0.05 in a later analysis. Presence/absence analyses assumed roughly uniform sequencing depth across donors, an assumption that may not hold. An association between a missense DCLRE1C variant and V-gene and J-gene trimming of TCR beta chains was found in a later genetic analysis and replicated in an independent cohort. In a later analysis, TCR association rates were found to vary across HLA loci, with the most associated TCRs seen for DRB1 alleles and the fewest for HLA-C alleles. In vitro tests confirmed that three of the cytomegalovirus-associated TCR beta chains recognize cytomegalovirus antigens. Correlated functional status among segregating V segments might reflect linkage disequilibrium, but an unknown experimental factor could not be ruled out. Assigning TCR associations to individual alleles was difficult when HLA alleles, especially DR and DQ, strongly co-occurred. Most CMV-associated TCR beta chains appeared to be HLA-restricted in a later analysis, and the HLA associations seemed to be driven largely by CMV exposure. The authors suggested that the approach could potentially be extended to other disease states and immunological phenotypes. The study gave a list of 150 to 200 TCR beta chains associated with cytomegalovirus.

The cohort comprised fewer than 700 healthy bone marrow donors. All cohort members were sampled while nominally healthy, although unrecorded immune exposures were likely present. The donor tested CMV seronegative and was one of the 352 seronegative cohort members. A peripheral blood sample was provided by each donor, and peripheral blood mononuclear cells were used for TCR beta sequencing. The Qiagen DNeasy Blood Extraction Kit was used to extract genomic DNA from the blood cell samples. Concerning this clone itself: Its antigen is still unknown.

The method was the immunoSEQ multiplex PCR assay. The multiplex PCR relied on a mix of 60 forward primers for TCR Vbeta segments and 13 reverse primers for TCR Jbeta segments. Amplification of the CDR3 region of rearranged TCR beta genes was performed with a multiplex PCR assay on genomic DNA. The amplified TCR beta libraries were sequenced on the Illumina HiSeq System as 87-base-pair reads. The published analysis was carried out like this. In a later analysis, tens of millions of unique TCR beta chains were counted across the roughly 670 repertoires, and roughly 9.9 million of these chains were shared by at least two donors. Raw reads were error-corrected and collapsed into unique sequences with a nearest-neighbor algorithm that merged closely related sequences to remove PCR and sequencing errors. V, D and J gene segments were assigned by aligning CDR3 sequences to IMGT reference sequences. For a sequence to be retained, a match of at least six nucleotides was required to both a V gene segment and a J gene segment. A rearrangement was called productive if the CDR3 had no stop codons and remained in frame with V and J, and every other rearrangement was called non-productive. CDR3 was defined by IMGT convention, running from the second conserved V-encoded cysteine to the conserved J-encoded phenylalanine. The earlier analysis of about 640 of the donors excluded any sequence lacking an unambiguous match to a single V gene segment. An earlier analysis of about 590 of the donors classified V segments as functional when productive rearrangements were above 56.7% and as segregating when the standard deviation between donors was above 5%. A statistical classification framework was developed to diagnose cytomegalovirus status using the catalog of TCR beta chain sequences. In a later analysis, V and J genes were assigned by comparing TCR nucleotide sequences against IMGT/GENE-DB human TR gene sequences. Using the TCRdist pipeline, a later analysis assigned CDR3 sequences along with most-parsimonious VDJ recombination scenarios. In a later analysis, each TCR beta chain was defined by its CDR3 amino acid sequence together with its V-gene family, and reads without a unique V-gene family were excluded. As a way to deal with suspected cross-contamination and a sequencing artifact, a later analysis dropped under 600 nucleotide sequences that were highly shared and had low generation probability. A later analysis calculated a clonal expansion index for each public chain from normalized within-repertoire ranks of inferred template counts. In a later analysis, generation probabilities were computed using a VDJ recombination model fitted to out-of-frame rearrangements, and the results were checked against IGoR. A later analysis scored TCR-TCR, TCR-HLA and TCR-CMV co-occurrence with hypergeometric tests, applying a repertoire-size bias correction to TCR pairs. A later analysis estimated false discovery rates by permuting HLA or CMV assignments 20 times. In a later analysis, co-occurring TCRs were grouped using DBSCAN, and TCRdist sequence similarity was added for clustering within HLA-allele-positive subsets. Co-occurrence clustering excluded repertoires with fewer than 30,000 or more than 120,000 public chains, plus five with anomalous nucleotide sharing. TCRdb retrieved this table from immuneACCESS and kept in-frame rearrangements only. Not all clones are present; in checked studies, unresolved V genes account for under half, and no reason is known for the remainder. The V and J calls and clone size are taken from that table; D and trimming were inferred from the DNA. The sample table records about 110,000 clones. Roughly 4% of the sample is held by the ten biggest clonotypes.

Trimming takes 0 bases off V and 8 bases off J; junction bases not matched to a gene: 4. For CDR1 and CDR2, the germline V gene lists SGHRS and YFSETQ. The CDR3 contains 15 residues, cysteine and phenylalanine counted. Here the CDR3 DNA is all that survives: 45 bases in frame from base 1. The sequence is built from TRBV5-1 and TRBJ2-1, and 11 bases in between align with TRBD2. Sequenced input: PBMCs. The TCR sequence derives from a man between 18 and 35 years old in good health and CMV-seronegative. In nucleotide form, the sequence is TGCGCCAGCAGCTTGGGACTAGCGGGATTGGATGAGCAGTTCTTC. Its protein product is CASSLGLAGLDEQFF.